Given below is one TCR beta chain in context. Its antigen is currently unknown. Drawing of peripheral blood yielded approximately 10 milliliters from each donor. Germline CDR1 reads ENHRY; CDR2 reads SYGVKD. This CDR3 contains 15 residues. V lost 2 bases, J lost 2 bases, and 7 bases lay in between. The data derive from a study of blood T cells in healthy people across ages. Whole-study findings and limits: Unsorted PBMC material precluded a definitive naive versus antigen-experienced comparison.

The second PCR ran roughly 6 to 12 cycles with a sample-barcoded 5' primer and J-beta primers. Each of the cDNA molecules was tagged by a template-switch adaptor with 12 random nucleotides. Each CDR3 protein gets one entry after TCRdb re-called the 5' RACE reads with MiXCR. Counted here are about a million distinct CDR3 sequences, around 49% occurring once; the ten biggest clones make up around an eighth. The chain links TRBV10-3 to TRBJ2-6, with a weak D call TRBD1 (5 bases). The clonotype was recovered from a man aged 25-45 years in good health. Material for sequencing was blood. The CDR3 is CAISEDSPGANVLTF. As DNA, the CDR3 is TGTGCCATCAGTGAGGACAGCCCTGGGGCCAACGTCCTGACTTTC.